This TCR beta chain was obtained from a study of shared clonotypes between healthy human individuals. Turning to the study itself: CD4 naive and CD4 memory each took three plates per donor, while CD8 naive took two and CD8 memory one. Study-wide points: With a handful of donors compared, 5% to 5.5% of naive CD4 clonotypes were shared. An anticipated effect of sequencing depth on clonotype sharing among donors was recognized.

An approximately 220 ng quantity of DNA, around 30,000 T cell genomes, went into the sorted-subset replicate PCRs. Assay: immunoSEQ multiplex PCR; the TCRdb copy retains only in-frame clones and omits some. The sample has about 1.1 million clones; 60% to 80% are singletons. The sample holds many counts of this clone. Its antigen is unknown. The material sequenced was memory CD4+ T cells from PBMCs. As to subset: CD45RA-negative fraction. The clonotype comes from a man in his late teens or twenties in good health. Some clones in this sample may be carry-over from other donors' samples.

The CDR3 reads CAWSVDPGEAFF. CDR3 DNA: TGTGCCTGGAGTGTAGACCCCGGTGAAGCTTTCTTT. The V and J genes are TRBV30 and TRBJ1-1, with D uncertain. The CDR3 extends over 12 amino acids. Germline values: CDR1 GTSNPN, CDR2 SVGIG (reference sequence). The V and J ends lost 0 bases and 7 bases respectively, with 9 bases between them.